The following is a T cell receptor (beta chain) sequence with its context. As yet, its antigen is unknown. The table came from immunoSEQ multiplex PCR; TCRdb's copy has only in-frame clones and leaves some out. The table records more than 100,000 clones, 85% to 95% of them present only once. The data derive from a study of T cell responses to AZD1222 COVID-19 vaccine. Overall study: Pooling covered second doses at about 4 or about 12 weeks. The study's findings and limits: Spike-specific TCR breadth and depth both grew after two AZD1222 doses. It was only after the peak T cell response that any repertoires were sampled. Baseline antibody screening turned up just a handful of seropositive AZD1222 recipients.

Germline loops: CDR1 MNHNS, CDR2 SASEGT. The ends were cut back, 1 base at V and 9 bases at J, with 16 bases in the middle. The CDR3 spans 15 residues. The source of this sequence is an adult in good health. The material was peripheral blood, obtained on day 0 of AZD1222 vaccination. This chain uses TRBV6-1 with TRBJ1-5, with D hard to call. The chain's CDR3 is CASSEVRSSRWPQHF. CDR3 coding DNA: TGTGCCAGCAGTGAAGTCCGGAGCAGCCGGTGGCCCCAGCATTTT.